This TCR beta chain came from a study of blood T cell repertoires in COVID-19. Study-wide background: Specimens from acute and convalescent COVID-19 originated in the United States, Italy and Spain. In each case, the material was cDNA or gDNA derived from T cells, B-cell-depleted T cells, or PBMCs.

The CDR3 is 14 residues long. CDR1 and CDR2 (germline): SEHNR, FQNEAQ (reference sequence). Trimming removed 2 bases from V and 5 bases from J, with 12 bases in between. In the original analysis: Estimation of nucleated cell counts relied on the amplification of reference gene primers. The table came from immunoSEQ multiplex PCR; TCRdb's copy has only in-frame clones and leaves some out. V and J calls and clone size are given by that table; D and trimming were obtained from the DNA. This sample has 210,000 or so clones; 70% to 90% occur once, and the top ten carry 5.5% to 7%. The material sequenced was peripheral blood. The gene calls are TRBV7-9 and TRBJ1-1, with D tentatively TRBD1 (5 bases). This TCR came from a woman aged 40 to 49 who had recovered from COVID-19. The CDR3 loop reads CASSLQGTSTEAFF. In DNA, the CDR3 is TGTGCCAGCAGCTTACAGGGTACGAGTACTGAAGCTTTCTTT.